The source of this T cell receptor (beta chain) is a study of blood T cell repertoires in COVID-19. Turning to the study itself: COVID-19 samples, acute and convalescent, were from the United States, Italy and Spain. T cells, B-cell-depleted T cells, or PBMCs provided the cDNA or gDNA that served as material.

Trimming removed 0 bases from V and 5 bases from J, with 14 bases in between. Germline V gene lookup returns CDR1 SGHRS and CDR2 YFSETQ. The CDR3 loop spans 16 amino acids. Authors' data handling: By means of reference gene primer amplification, nucleated cell counts were estimated. TCRdb's table, derived via immunoSEQ multiplex PCR, lists solely in-frame clones and lacks some. Clone size and the V and J calls come from that table; the DNA yielded D and trimming. In the table there are approximately 100,000 clones, roughly 91% of which are singletons. This rearrangement joins TRBV5-1 to TRBJ2-2; TRBD2 might be the D (5 bases). This clonotype was sampled from a human donor with acute or convalescent COVID-19. The donor label of this sample is uncertain. Sequenced input: peripheral blood. CDR3 in DNA: TGCGCCAGCAGCTTGGTGGCGGGTGTTGGGACCGGGGAGCTGTTTTTT. Encoded protein: CASSLVAGVGTGELFF. Drawing the rest from reference TRBV5-1 and TRBJ2-2, the complete variable domain is KAGVTQTPRYLIKTRGQQVTLSCSPISGHRSVSWYQQTPGQGLQFLFEYFSETQRNKGNFPGRFSGRQFSNSRSEMNVSTLELGDSALYLCASSLVAGVGTGELFFGEGSRLTVL.